This is a list of T cell receptor beta chains from one sample in a study of cytomegalovirus exposure and HLA in healthy donors. Produced via immunoSEQ multiplex PCR; TCRdb's table is partial and in-frame only. The table includes 150,000 to 200,000 clones, 65% to 80% detected once. Material for sequencing was PBMCs. The receptors derive from a woman in her 40s in good health and CMV-seronegative. The CDR3 runs from the conserved cysteine through the conserved F or W. D genes are given only for firm matches. The size entry is marked missing in some rows and otherwise reads once, few, many or a size class.

TRBV5-4	TRBJ2-5	NA	NA	TGTGCCAGCAGCTTGTTTAACAGCAACCAAGAGACCCAGTACTTC	CASSLFNSNQETQYF
TRBV19	TRBJ2-7	NA	TRBD1	TGTGCCAGTAGTATCTGGGGACAGGGAAACGAGCAGTACTTC	CASSIWGQGNEQYF
TRBV27	TRBJ1-1	NA	NA	TGTGCCAGCAGTGTGACAGCGAATAGGCCTGAAGCTTTCTTT	CASSVTANRPEAFF
TRBV5-5	TRBJ2-1	NA	NA	TGTGCCAGCAGTACCAGTCCCCCCAATGAGCAGTTCTTC	CASSTSPPNEQFF
TRBV7-2	TRBJ2-1	NA	TRBD2	TGTGCCAGCTTACTCCGGCGGGGTCTAGCGGGGTACAATGAGCAGTTCTTC	CASLLRRGLAGYNEQFF
TRBV2	TRBJ2-5	NA	TRBD2	TGTGCCAGCAGTTCTGCTACTAGCGGGAGGGCCCGGGAGACCCAGTACTTC	CASSSATSGRARETQYF
TRBV6-1	TRBJ1-2	NA	NA	TGTGCCAGCAGTGAAGGGCGGGGGTCCTTTGACTACACCTTC	CASSEGRGSFDYTF
TRBV6-6	TRBJ1-5	once	TRBD1	TGTGCCAGCAGATCTACAGGGGAGGAGCAGCCCCAGCATTTT	CASRSTGEEQPQHF
TRBV21-1	TRBJ1-1	NA	NA	TGTGCCAGCCAATCTACCCGTTTAATGTGGATTAGCAAACGGAACACTGAAGCTTTCTTT	CASQSTRLMWISKRNTEAFF
TRBV14	TRBJ2-5	NA	TRBD2	TGTGCCAGCAGCCAAGATTGGGGGGGCCAGTACTTC	CASSQDWGGQYF
TRBV7-9	TRBJ2-7	NA	TRBD2	TGTGCCAGCAGCTTATCTTCGTTGCTAGCGGGAGTTTCCTACGAGCAGTACTTC	CASSLSSLLAGVSYEQYF
TRBV9	TRBJ2-5	NA	NA	TGTGCCAGCAGCGCCCCACGGGAGACCCAGTACTTC	CASSAPRETQYF
TRBV18	TRBJ2-3	NA	NA	TGTGCCAGCTCACCACAGACTGGCACAGATACGCAGTATTTT	CASSPQTGTDTQYF
TRBV6-1	TRBJ2-1	NA	NA	TGTGCCACCGGACTGCACAATGAGCAGTTCTTC	CATGLHNEQFF
TRBV2	TRBJ2-3	NA	TRBD2	TGTGCCAGCAGATGGACTAGCGGAACTAGCACAGATACGCAGTATTTT	CASRWTSGTSTDTQYF
TRBV4-2	TRBJ1-1	few	NA	TGTGCCAGCAGCCAAGATTGGGGCTCGAACACTGAAGCTTTCTTT	CASSQDWGSNTEAFF
TRBV19	TRBJ1-4	NA	TRBD1	TGTGCCAGTAGTATGGGACAGGGGATACGGGAAAAACTGTTTTTT	CASSMGQGIREKLFF
TRBV5-4	TRBJ2-1	NA	NA	TGTGCCAGCAGTTTTGACAGGACGCAGTTCTTC	CASSFDRTQFF
TRBV15	TRBJ2-3	NA	TRBD2	TGTGCCACCAGCAGAGATAAACTAGCGGGAACACCGGCGGGCACAGATACGCAGTATTTT	CATSRDKLAGTPAGTDTQYF
TRBV5-4	TRBJ2-7	NA	TRBD2	TGTGCCAGCAGCCCCCTGGCGGCGGGGGAACACTGTGAGCAGTACTTC	CASSPLAAGEHCEQYF
TRBV30	TRBJ1-5	NA	TRBD1	TGTGCCTGGGGACGGGACAGGGAGTCTCAGCCCCAGCATTTT	CAWGRDRESQPQHF
TRBV5-1	TRBJ1-1	NA	TRBD1	TGCGCCAGCAGCCGGGACAGAAGTCGCACTGAAGCTTTCTTT	CASSRDRSRTEAFF
TRBV5-5	TRBJ2-7	NA	NA	TGTGCCAGCAGCTTCGCGCGCGGGGGCCCTCTGGAGCAGTACTTC	CASSFARGGPLEQYF